Below are 16 T cell receptor beta chains sequenced from a single sample in a study of regulatory T cells in long-lasting Graves disease. Library construction for TCR beta used iRepertoire HTBI primers and Arm-PCR of CDR3 regions. TCRdb used MiXCR to reprocess the multiplex PCR reads, holding one entry per CDR3 protein. The repertoire consists of approximately 350,000 distinct CDR3 sequences, with about a sixth occurring once and the leading ten covering just over 20%. The time point was: newly diagnosed GD, antithyroid drugs for less than 3 months. Scientists built the TCR library using RNA that was extracted from PBMCs. Separately, the same data were catalogued under a study of T cells in Graves' hyperthyroidism and ophthalmopathy.

The sample consisted of peripheral blood mononuclear cells (PBMCs), taken at new diagnosis, from a patient treated with antithyroid drugs. The receptors derive from a woman between 18 and 30 years old with Graves disease.

This clonotype was seen at least ten times. The chain uses TRBV7-9 and TRBJ1-1, with a tentative D call TRBD1 (5 bases). The length of the CDR3 is 14 residues. Trimming stripped 6 bases from V and 4 bases from J, with 15 bases between. CDR1 and CDR2 from the germline V gene are SEHNR and FQNEAQ (reference sequence). The CDR3 nucleotides read TGTGCCAGCAGTCCTACAGTTGGGGGCACTGAAGCTTTCTTT. It is translated as CASSPTVGGTEAFF.

The sample holds many counts of this clonotype. The chain couples TRBV5-1 to TRBJ2-2, with 8 bases that match TRBD1. CDR1 is SGHRS, CDR2 YFSETQ, per germline. The CDR3 runs 14 residues. J was trimmed by 3 bases and V by 4 bases; bases with no gene match: 2. Here the CDR3 DNA reads TGCGCCAGCAGCATGACAGGGGACACCGGGGAGCTGTTTTTT. Its protein product is CASSMTGDTGELFF. The full variable domain, in which reference TRBV5-1 and TRBJ2-2 provide the parts outside the CDR3, is KAGVTQTPRYLIKTRGQQVTLSCSPISGHRSVSWYQQTPGQGLQFLFEYFSETQRNKGNFPGRFSGRQFSNSRSEMNVSTLELGDSALYLCASSMTGDTGELFFGEGSRLTVL.

This clonotype was observed at least ten times. This sequence joins TRBV20-1 and TRBJ2-1, with D uncertain. CDR1 and CDR2 from the germline V gene are DFQATT and SNEGSKA (reference sequence). This CDR3 has 16 residues. V lost 2 bases and J lost 0, with 14 bases in between. DNA for the CDR3: TGCAGTGCTAGAATCCCCAGGATTTTCTCCTACAATGAGCAGTTCTTC. Amino acid sequence: CSARIPRIFSYNEQFF.

This clonotype was seen at least ten times. The chain carries TRBV12-3 or TRBV12-4 and TRBJ1-1, with TRBD1 identical over 8 bases. The V segment lost 2 bases and the J segment 10 bases; nucleotides outside the gene matches: 0. The CDR3 has 11 amino acids. The CDR3: CASSLQGAAFF. Here the CDR3 DNA reads TGTGCCAGCAGTTTACAGGGGGCAGCTTTCTTT.

This clonotype was seen a few times. V is TRBV29-1 and J is TRBJ2-5, with TRBD1 as a possible D gene (6 bases). Germline loops: CDR1 SQVTM, CDR2 ANQGSEA. The germline V and J ends were trimmed by 4 bases and 9 bases, with 9 bases remaining between them. The CDR3 is 10 amino acids. The CDR3 region has the DNA TGCAGCGTTGGGGACACTTCCCAGTACTTC. Residues: CSVGDTSQYF.

The V gene is TRBV20-1, the J gene TRBJ1-6, with D maybe TRBD1 (6 bases). The CDR3 consists of 14 residues. Trimming removed 5 bases at V and 4 bases at J, with 12 bases between. Germline V gene data show CDR1 as DFQATT and CDR2 as SNEGSKA (reference sequence). The CDR3 is CSAEPDSYNSPLHF. CDR3 DNA: TGCAGTGCTGAACCGGACAGTTATAATTCACCCCTCCACTTT.

This clonotype came up many times. The chain combines TRBV11-3 with TRBJ2-1; tentatively, D is TRBD1 (6 bases). Germline CDR1 SGHNT, CDR2 YENEEA. Between the trimmed V and J ends, which lost 3 bases and 10 bases, there was a span of 19 bases. The CDR3 covers 15 residues. The CDR3 loop is CASSFQGYRLGEQFF. The CDR3 bases are TGTGCCAGCAGCTTCCAGGGGTATCGGCTTGGGGAGCAGTTCTTC.

Ten or more counts support this clonotype. This rearrangement joins TRBV3-1 to TRBJ2-1; D perhaps matches TRBD2 (5 bases). V shed 1 base and J shed 7 bases, with 11 bases lying between them. The CDR3 covers 14 residues. The V gene's germline CDR1 is LGHDT and CDR2 YNNKEL (reference sequence). The DNA for the CDR3 is TGTGCCAGCAGCCAAGGGAGGACGCGGAATGAGCAGTTCTTC. It codes for CASSQGRTRNEQFF.

This clonotype was recorded many times. The chain combines TRBV5-8 with TRBJ2-7; 7 bases are shared with TRBD2. CDR1 is SGHTS and CDR2 is YDEGEE in the germline V gene. CDR3 size: 12 residues. V shed 4 bases, J shed 4 bases, and the junction held 2 bases outside the gene matches. The CDR3 DNA follows: TGTGCCAGCAGCACGGGACTATACGAGCAGTACTTC. This codes for CASSTGLYEQYF. Combining the CDR3 with reference TRBV5-8 and TRBJ2-7 gives the whole variable domain EAGVTQSPTHLIKTRGQQATLRCSPISGHTSVYWYQQALGLGLQFLLWYDEGEERNRGNFPPRFSGRQFPNYSSELNVNALELEDSALYLCASSTGLYEQYFGPGTRLTVT.

This clonotype was counted only a few times. The chain joins TRBV19 to TRBJ2-7; no reliable D call. The germline V gene has CDR1 LNHDA and CDR2 SQIVND (reference sequence). CDR3 size: 13 residues. The V and J ends lost 5 bases and 1 base respectively, with 9 bases between them. The CDR3 spells CASSPKGSYEQYF. Written as DNA, the CDR3 is TGTGCCAGTAGTCCGAAAGGGTCCTACGAGCAGTACTTC.

This chain connects TRBV5-8 to TRBJ2-1, with TRBD2 matching 11 bases. V gave up 0 bases and J gave up 4 bases; unmatched junction bases: 15. Germline CDR1 is SGHTS and CDR2 is YDEGEE. This CDR3 contains 20 residues. For the CDR3, the DNA is TGTGCCAGCAGCTTGGCCGGTCTAGCGGGAGGCCCCCTCGAGTACAATGAGCAGTTCTTC. It translates to CASSLAGLAGGPLEYNEQFF. The full variable domain, rest sourced from reference TRBV5-8 and TRBJ2-1, is EAGVTQSPTHLIKTRGQQATLRCSPISGHTSVYWYQQALGLGLQFLLWYDEGEERNRGNFPPRFSGRQFPNYSSELNVNALELEDSALYLCASSLAGLAGGPLEYNEQFFGPGTRLTVL.

This chain joins TRBV20-1 and TRBJ1-2, with D possibly TRBD1 on 5 matching bases. Germline CDR1 and CDR2: DFQATT and SNEGSKA (reference sequence). The ends were cut back, 3 bases at V and 4 bases at J, with 9 bases in the middle. There are 12 residues in the CDR3. In DNA form, the CDR3 reads TGCAGTGCTAGCCGACAGACCTATGGCTACACCTTC. The encoded protein is CSASRQTYGYTF.

Ten or more counts support this clonotype. The chain has TRBV10-3 and TRBJ2-5; 10 bases line up with TRBD1. The junction had 2 bases not matched to a gene; V was cut back by 4 bases and J by 3 bases. This CDR3 contains 14 residues. The germline gives CDR1 ENHRY, CDR2 SYGVKD. The CDR3 loop is CAISGQGAEETQYF. The CDR3 DNA reads TGTGCCATCAGTGGACAGGGGGCTGAAGAGACCCAGTACTTC.

About this clonotype: It may be a read error: a sequence one base away is much more abundant. This chain links TRBV5-1 with TRBJ1-2, with D unclear. Germline V gene sequence: CDR1 SGHRS, CDR2 YFSETQ. This CDR3 is 16 amino acids long. V lost 3 bases and J 6 bases, leaving 21 bases between the germline ends. This CDR3 reads CASSSGPRPPTNGYTF. The DNA of the CDR3 is TGCGCCAGCAGCTCCGGTCCCCGGCCCCCAACTAATGGCTACACCTTC.

This clonotype showed up many times. The V gene is TRBV7-9, the J gene TRBJ1-2; TRBD1 aligns across 10 bases. Losses at the gene ends were 5 bases for V and 8 bases for J; bases not matched to a gene: 5. CDR3 length: 13 amino acids. CDR1 is SEHNR and CDR2 is FQNEAQ in the germline V gene (reference sequence). CDR3 sequence: CASSQGQGLGYTF. The CDR3 nucleotides read TGTGCCAGCAGCCAGGGACAGGGGCTCGGCTACACCTTC.

CDR3 nucleotide sequence: TGTGCCAGCAGCGTAGAGGGGAGAGTAGGTAGCTCGGGCGAGCAGTACTTC. Its protein is CASSVEGRVGSSGEQYF. The V call is TRBV9, the J call TRBJ2-7; D may correspond to TRBD1 or TRBD2 (5 bases each). Trimming took 0 bases from V and 6 from J, leaving 22 bases between them. Germline loops: CDR1 SGDLS, CDR2 YYNGEE. CDR3 size: 17 residues. Supplemented by reference TRBV9 and TRBJ2-7, the full variable domain reads DSGVTQTPKHLITATGQRVTLRCSPRSGDLSVYWYQQSLDQGLQFLIQYYNGEERAKGNILERFSAQQFPDLHSELNLSSLELGDSALYFCASSVEGRVGSSGEQYFGPGTRLTVT.